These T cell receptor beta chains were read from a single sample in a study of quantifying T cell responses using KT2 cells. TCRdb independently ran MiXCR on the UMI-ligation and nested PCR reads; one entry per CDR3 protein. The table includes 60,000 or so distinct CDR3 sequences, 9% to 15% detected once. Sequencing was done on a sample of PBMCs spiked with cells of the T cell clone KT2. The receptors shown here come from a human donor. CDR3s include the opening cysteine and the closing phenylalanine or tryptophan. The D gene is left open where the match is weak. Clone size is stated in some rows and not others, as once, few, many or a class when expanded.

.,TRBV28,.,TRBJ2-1,TGTGCCAGCGGTTACGGGAGTTATGAGCAGTTCTTC,CASGYGSYEQFF
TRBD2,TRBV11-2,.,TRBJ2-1,TGTGCCAGCAGCCTAGCGGGAGTGTCCTACAATGAGCAGTTCTTC,CASSLAGVSYNEQFF
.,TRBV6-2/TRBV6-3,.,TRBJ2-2,TGTGCCAGCACCGTAACTTTTGGGCCATCGAACACCGGGGAGCTGTTTTTT,CASTVTFGPSNTGELFF
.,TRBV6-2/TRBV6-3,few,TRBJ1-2,TGTGCCAGCAGTTACGTCTCAGGGAAAAACTATGGCTACACCTTC,CASSYVSGKNYGYTF
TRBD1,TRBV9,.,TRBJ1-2,TGTGCCAGCAGCGCAGGACAGGGCGGCGGCTACACCTTC,CASSAGQGGGYTF
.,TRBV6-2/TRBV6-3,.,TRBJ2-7,TGTGCCAGCAGTGACCGGGGTATTACCTACGAGCAGTACTTC,CASSDRGITYEQYF
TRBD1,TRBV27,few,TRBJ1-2,TGTGCCAGCAGTTTGGGTAGGGGGCGCTATGGCTACACCTTC,CASSLGRGRYGYTF
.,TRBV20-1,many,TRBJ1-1,TGCAGTGCTAGAGTGGTACTTGAGTTGAACACTGAAGCTTTCTTT,CSARVVLELNTEAFF
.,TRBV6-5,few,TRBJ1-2,TGTGCCAGCAGTTACCACGGGGATAACTATGGCTACACCTTC,CASSYHGDNYGYTF
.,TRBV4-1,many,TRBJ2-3,TGCGCCAGCAGCCAAGAAGGGTCTGGAGGGAGGGATACGCAGTATTTT,CASSQEGSGGRDTQYF
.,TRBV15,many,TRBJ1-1,TGTGCCACCAGCAGAGATGACCAGAACACTGAAGCTTTCTTT,CATSRDDQNTEAFF
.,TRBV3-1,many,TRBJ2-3,TGTGCCAGCAGCCAAGATTGGGGGGTCTATTTT,CASSQDWGVYF
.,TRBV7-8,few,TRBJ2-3,TGTGCCAGCAGCTTAGGGGGATACACAGATACGCAGTATTTT,CASSLGGYTDTQYF
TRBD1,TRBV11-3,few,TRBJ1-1,TGTGCCAGCAGCTCCCGGGACAGGGGGCGTAGGGAAGCTTTCTTT,CASSSRDRGRREAFF
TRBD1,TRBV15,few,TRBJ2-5,TGTGCCACCAGCAGAGATAGGACAGGGGGAGAGACCCAGTACTTC,CATSRDRTGGETQYF
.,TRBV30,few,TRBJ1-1,TGTGCCCAGAGCGGGGAAGCTTTCTTT,CAQSGEAFF
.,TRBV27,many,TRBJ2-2,TGTGCCAGCAGTTTAGGGGGGTCCGGGGAGCTGTTTTTT,CASSLGGSGELFF
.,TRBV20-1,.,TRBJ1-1,TGCAGTGCTAGAGATGTAGGGCCTGGAACTGAAGCTTTCTTT,CSARDVGPGTEAFF
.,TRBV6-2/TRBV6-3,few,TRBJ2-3,TGTGCCAGCAGTATCGGCGGGGAGAGCACAGATACGCAGTATTTT,CASSIGGESTDTQYF